A selection of T cell receptor beta chains follows, all from one sample in a study of blood T cell repertoires in COVID-19. Profiling relied on immunoSEQ multiplex PCR, and the TCRdb table lists in-frame clones only, not all of them. The sample lists fewer than 250,000 clones, around 85% seen once, with roughly 12% in the top ten. The sequenced material came from peripheral blood. These receptors all stem from a woman in her fifties or sixties with acute or convalescent COVID-19. Both conserved end residues are part of each CDR3. D genes are given only for firm matches. Clone size is shown for a subset of rows, as once, few, many or a class of expanded clone.

>TRBJ1-5|.|.|TRBV5-8
TGTGCCAGCAGCTTGGCCCAGACAGGTTATAGCAATCAGCCCCAGCATTTT
CASSLAQTGYSNQPQHF
>TRBJ1-2|.|TRBD1|TRBV5-8
TGTGCCAGCAGCCGACCCCTGACAGGGCCACCCTCTGGCTACACCTTC
CASSRPLTGPPSGYTF
>TRBJ1-5|.|TRBD1|TRBV10-3
TGTGCCATCAGTGCGGACAGGGGTGGCAATCAGCCCCAGCATTTT
CAISADRGGNQPQHF
>TRBJ2-1|.|TRBD2|TRBV5-1
TGCGCCAGCAGCGCCTGGACTAGCGCGCCCTACAATGAGCAGTTCTTC
CASSAWTSAPYNEQFF
>TRBJ2-3|.|TRBD2|TRBV19
TGTGCCAGTAGCCGTCTAGCGGGTGGAGATACGCAGTATTTT
CASSRLAGGDTQYF
>TRBJ1-1|.|.|TRBV12-3/TRBV12-4
TGTGCCAGCACCCCCGGGGGGACTGAAGCTTTCTTT
CASTPGGTEAFF
>TRBJ2-5|.|TRBD1|TRBV3-1/TRBV3-2
TGTGCCAGCAGCCAAGTCCGGGCAGGGGGCTTGGAGACCCAGTACTTC
CASSQVRAGGLETQYF
>TRBJ1-6|.|.|TRBV13
TGTGCCAGCAGCTTACAATCGGATAATTCACCCCTCCACTTT
CASSLQSDNSPLHF
>TRBJ1-1|.|TRBD1|TRBV5-1
TGCGCCAGCAGCGGGACAGGGGGCGAGGCTTTCTTT
CASSGTGGEAFF
>TRBJ2-1|.|.|TRBV9
TGTGCCAGCAGCGTAGATAGCGGTGACTACAATGAGCAGTTCTTC
CASSVDSGDYNEQFF
>TRBJ2-2|.|TRBD2|TRBV10-3
TGTGCCATCAGTCGGGGGGGTACCGGGGAGCTGTTTTTT
CAISRGGTGELFF
>TRBJ1-5|.|.|TRBV7-8
TGTGCCAGCAGCTTAGGTTATAGCAATCAGCCCCAGCATTTT
CASSLGYSNQPQHF
>TRBJ2-5|few|.|TRBV25-1
TGTGCCAGCAGTTACATACAGGGTTACATAGGGGAGACCCAGTACTTC
CASSYIQGYIGETQYF
>TRBJ1-3|.|.|TRBV6-5
TGTGCCAGCAGTTACTCCTCAGGGTCCTCTGGAAACACCATATATTTT
CASSYSSGSSGNTIYF
>TRBJ2-1|.|TRBD2|TRBV24-1
TGTGCCACCAGTTCTACGACAGCGGGGAGCTCCTACAATGAGCAGTTCTTC
CATSSTTAGSSYNEQFF
>TRBJ1-2|few|.|TRBV12-2
TGTGCAAGTCGCTTAGCGCTGGCCGATGGCTACACCTTC
CASRLALADGYTF
>TRBJ2-5|.|TRBD1|TRBV5-5
TGTGCCAGCAGCAACCCGGGACAGGGGGCAAGAGAGACCCAGTACTTC
CASSNPGQGARETQYF
>TRBJ1-6|.|TRBD1|TRBV19
TGTGCCAGTAGTATAGAGACACAGGGGTATTCACCCCTCCACTTT
CASSIETQGYSPLHF
>TRBJ2-5|.|.|TRBV28
TGTGCCAGCAGACCCCTGGGGGCCGCCCAAGAGACCCAGTACTTC
CASRPLGAAQETQYF
>TRBJ2-1|.|.|TRBV7-8
TGTGCCAGCAGCCCAAGAGAGGTGGTGGATGAGCAGTTCTTC
CASSPREVVDEQFF
>TRBJ2-3|.|.|TRBV5-6
TGTGCCAGCAGCTTTAGACAGGGCACAGATACGCAGTATTTT
CASSFRQGTDTQYF
>TRBJ2-5|once|TRBD1|TRBV9
TGTGCCAGCAGCGTAGAAAAGGGGCTGGACAGGGTGGTGGAGACCCAGTACTTC
CASSVEKGLDRVVETQYF
>TRBJ2-3|.|.|TRBV7-2
TGTGCCAGCAGCCGGGACAGCGGGTTTAGCACAGATACGCAGTATTTT
CASSRDSGFSTDTQYF
>TRBJ1-4|.|TRBD1|TRBV9
TGTGCCAGCAGCGTAGGAGACAGGGAAAATGAAAAACTGTTTTTT
CASSVGDRENEKLFF
>TRBJ2-1|.|.|TRBV25-1
TGTGCCAGCAGTGAATTCGGGGGACTCGATGAGCAGTTCTTC
CASSEFGGLDEQFF
>TRBJ2-2|.|TRBD1|TRBV18
TGTGCCAGCTCACCGGACAGGGGGAACGGGGAGCTGTTTTTT
CASSPDRGNGELFF
>TRBJ1-5|.|TRBD1|TRBV11-2
TGTGCCAGCAGCTTAGGGACAGGTTATAGCAATCAGCCCCAGCATTTT
CASSLGTGYSNQPQHF
>TRBJ2-5|.|TRBD2|TRBV10-3
TGTGCCATCAGTGACCCGGCGGGGTGGGCTAGCGGACCGGGGACCCAGTACTTC
CAISDPAGWASGPGTQYF
>TRBJ2-7|few|TRBD1|TRBV18
TGTGCCAGCTCACCCGGGACAGGGAAGGCCTACGAGCAGTACTTC
CASSPGTGKAYEQYF
>TRBJ1-5|.|.|TRBV4-3
TGCGCCAGCAGCCAAGATCGAAGGGGTCAGCCCCAGCATTTT
CASSQDRRGQPQHF
>TRBJ2-3|.|TRBD2|TRBV11-3
TGTGCCAGCAGCTTAAGCGGGGGCCCGTGGACAGATACGCAGTATTTT
CASSLSGGPWTDTQYF
>TRBJ2-3|.|TRBD2|TRBV6-2/TRBV6-3
TGTGCCAGCAGTTACACAGGACTAGCGGAATTCACAGATACGCAGTATTTT
CASSYTGLAEFTDTQYF
>TRBJ2-1|.|.|TRBV5-1
TGCGCCAGCAGCGGGTCAGCGACCTACAATGAGCAGTTCTTC
CASSGSATYNEQFF
>TRBJ1-2|once|.|TRBV3-1/TRBV3-2
TGTGCCAGCAGCCTTCGGGGGACCGTGAGTCCGAACTATGGCTACACCTTC
CASSLRGTVSPNYGYTF
>TRBJ2-1|few|TRBD2|TRBV30
TGTGCCTGGAGTCGGACTAGAAATGAGCAGTTCTTC
CAWSRTRNEQFF
>TRBJ1-6|.|.|TRBV6-6
TGTGCCAGCAGTCACGGGACTTCCGCGCCTCATTCACCCCTCCACTTT
CASSHGTSAPHSPLHF
>TRBJ1-1|few|.|TRBV18
TGTGCCAGCTCACCGAGGCAGCTGAACACTGAAGCTTTCTTT
CASSPRQLNTEAFF
>TRBJ1-2|.|.|TRBV9
TGTGCCAGCAGCGTCAACGACAGGCTTAACTATGGCTACACCTTC
CASSVNDRLNYGYTF
>TRBJ2-5|.|.|TRBV9
TGTGCCAGCAGCGTAGCAGGACAAGAGACCCAGTACTTC
CASSVAGQETQYF
>TRBJ1-1|.|.|TRBV5-1
TGCGCCAGCAGCCTCGGTGAAGACATGAACACTGAAGCTTTCTTT
CASSLGEDMNTEAFF
>TRBJ1-5|.|TRBD1|TRBV4-3
TGCGCCAGCAGCCAAGATCTCCGAGACAGGGGCAATCAGCCCCAGCATTTT
CASSQDLRDRGNQPQHF